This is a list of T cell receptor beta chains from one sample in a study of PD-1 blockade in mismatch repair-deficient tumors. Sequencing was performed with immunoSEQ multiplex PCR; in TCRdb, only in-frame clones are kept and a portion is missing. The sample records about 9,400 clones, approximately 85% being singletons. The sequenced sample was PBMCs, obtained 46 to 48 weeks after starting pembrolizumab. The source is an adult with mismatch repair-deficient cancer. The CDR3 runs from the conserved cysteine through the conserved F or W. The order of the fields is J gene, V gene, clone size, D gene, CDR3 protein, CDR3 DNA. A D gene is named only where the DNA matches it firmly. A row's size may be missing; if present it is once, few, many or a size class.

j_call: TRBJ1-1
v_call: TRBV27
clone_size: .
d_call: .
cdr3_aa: CATSLGGNTEAFF
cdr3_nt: TGTGCCACCTCTTTGGGGGGGAACACTGAAGCTTTCTTT

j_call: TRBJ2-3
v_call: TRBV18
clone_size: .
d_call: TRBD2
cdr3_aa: CASSPTLSASGSFTDTQYF
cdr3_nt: TGTGCCAGCTCACCTACCCTATCGGCTAGCGGATCATTCACAGATACGCAGTATTTT

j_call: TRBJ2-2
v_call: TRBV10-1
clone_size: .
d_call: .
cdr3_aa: CASGSQNTGELFF
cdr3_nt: TGCGCCAGCGGGAGTCAGAACACCGGGGAGCTGTTTTTT

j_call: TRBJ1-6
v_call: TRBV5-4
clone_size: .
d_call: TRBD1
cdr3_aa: CASSLKGGPPLHF
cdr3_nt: TGTGCCAGCAGCTTGAAAGGGGGCCCACCCCTCCACTTT

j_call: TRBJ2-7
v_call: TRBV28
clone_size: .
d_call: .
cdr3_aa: CASSSSGITYEQYF
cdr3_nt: TGTGCCAGCAGTTCATCCGGGATAACCTACGAGCAGTACTTC

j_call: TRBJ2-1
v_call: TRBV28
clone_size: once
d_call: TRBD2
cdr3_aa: CASSLIGLAKSHEQFF
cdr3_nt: TGTGCCAGCAGTTTAATTGGACTAGCGAAATCCCATGAGCAGTTCTTC

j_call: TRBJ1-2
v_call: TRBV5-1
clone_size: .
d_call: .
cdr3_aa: CASSGRADGYTF
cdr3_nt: TGCGCCAGCAGCGGCCGTGCGGATGGCTACACCTTC

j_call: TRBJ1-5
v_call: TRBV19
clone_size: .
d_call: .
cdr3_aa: CASSIDMNRPQHF
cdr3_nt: TGTGCCAGTAGTATAGACATGAATAGGCCCCAGCATTTT

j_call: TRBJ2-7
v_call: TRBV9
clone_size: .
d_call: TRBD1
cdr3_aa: CASSPRQGRSDEQYF
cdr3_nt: TGTGCCAGCAGCCCCAGACAGGGCCGCAGTGACGAGCAGTACTTC

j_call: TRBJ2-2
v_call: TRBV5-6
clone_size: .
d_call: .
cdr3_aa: CASSLLGQSLARELFF
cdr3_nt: TGTGCCAGCAGCTTGCTCGGACAATCGTTGGCCAGGGAGCTGTTTTTT

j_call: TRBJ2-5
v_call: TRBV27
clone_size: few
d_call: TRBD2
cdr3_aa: CASSLSAGEQETQYF
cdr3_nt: TGTGCCAGCAGTTTATCAGCGGGAGAGCAAGAGACCCAGTACTTC

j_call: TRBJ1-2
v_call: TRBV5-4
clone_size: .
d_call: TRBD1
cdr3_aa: CASSLQGADGYTF
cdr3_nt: TGTGCCAGCAGCTTGCAGGGGGCGGATGGCTACACCTTC

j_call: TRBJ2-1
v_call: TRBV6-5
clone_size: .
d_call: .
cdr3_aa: CASSSIRGVRDNEQFF
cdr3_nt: TGTGCCAGCAGTTCTATCAGGGGGGTTCGCGACAATGAGCAGTTCTTC

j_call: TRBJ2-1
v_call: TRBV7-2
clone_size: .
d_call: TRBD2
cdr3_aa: CASRASGSHNEQFF
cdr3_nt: TGTGCCAGCCGGGCTAGCGGGAGCCACAATGAGCAGTTCTTC

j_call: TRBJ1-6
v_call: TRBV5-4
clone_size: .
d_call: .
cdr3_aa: CASSLDGYSPLHF
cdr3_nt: TGTGCCAGCAGCTTGGACGGGTATTCACCCCTCCACTTT

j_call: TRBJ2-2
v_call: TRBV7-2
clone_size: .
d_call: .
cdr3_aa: CASRPQRTTNTGELFF
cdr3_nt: TGTGCCAGCAGACCCCAGCGGACCACGAACACCGGGGAGCTGTTTTTT

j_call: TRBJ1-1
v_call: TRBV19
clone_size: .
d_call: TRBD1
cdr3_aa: CASAGTGGSTEAFF
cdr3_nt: TGTGCCAGTGCCGGGACAGGGGGCTCGACTGAAGCTTTCTTT

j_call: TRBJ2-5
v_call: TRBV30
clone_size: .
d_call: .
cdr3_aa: CAWSVLGETQYF
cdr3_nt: TGTGCCTGGAGTGTACTAGGGGAGACCCAGTACTTC

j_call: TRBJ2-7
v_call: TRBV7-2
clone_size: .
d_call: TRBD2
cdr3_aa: CASSEQSGAAYEQYF
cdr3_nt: TGTGCCAGCAGCGAACAGAGCGGGGCAGCCTACGAGCAGTACTTC

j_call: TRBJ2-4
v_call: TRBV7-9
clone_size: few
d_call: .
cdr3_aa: CASSLVTAVRDIQYF
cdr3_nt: TGTGCCAGCAGCTTGGTGACAGCCGTTAGGGACATTCAGTACTTC

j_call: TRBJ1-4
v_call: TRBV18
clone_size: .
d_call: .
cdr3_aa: CASSPPTIEKLFF
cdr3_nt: TGTGCCAGCTCACCGCCCACTATAGAAAAACTGTTTTTT

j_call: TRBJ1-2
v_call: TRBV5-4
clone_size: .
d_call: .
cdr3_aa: CASSSLGGNYGYTF
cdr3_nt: TGTGCCAGCAGCTCTCTAGGGGGTAACTATGGCTACACCTTC

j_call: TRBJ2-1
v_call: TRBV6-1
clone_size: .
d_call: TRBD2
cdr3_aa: CASSEVYLAGNNEQFF
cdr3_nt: TGTGCCAGCAGTGAAGTATATCTAGCGGGAAACAATGAGCAGTTCTTC

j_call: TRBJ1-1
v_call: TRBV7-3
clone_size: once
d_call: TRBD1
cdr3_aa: CASSSTGTGNTEAFF
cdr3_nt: TGTGCCAGCAGCTCTACCGGGACAGGCAACACTGAAGCTTTCTTT

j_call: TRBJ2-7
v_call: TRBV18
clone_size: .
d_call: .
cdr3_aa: CASSPPGSYEQYF
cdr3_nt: TGTGCCAGCTCACCCCCGGGGAGTTACGAGCAGTACTTC

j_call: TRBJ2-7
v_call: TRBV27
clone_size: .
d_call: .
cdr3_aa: CASSPTDSDYYEQYF
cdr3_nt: TGTGCCAGCAGTCCAACGGACTCAGATTACTACGAGCAGTACTTC

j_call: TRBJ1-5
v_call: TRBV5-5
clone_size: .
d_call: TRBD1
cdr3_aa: CASSLGQGDDQPQHF
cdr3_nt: TGTGCCAGCAGCTTGGGGCAGGGGGACGATCAGCCCCAGCATTTT

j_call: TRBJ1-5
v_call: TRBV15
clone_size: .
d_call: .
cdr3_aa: CATSRGKGEGNQPQHF
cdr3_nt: TGTGCCACCAGCCGCGGAAAAGGGGAGGGCAATCAGCCCCAGCATTTT

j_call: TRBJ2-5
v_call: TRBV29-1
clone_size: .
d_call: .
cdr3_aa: CSVVRLGGKETQYF
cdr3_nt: TGCAGCGTTGTCCGTCTAGGCGGGAAAGAGACCCAGTACTTC

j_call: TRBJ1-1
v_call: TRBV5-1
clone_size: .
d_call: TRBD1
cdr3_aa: CASSPRTGGDTEAFF
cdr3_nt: TGCGCCAGCAGCCCCAGGACAGGGGGCGACACTGAAGCTTTCTTT

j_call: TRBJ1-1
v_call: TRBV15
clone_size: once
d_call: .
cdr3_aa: CATSRDGPGNTEAFF
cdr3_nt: TGTGCCACCAGCAGAGATGGCCCGGGAAACACTGAAGCTTTCTTT

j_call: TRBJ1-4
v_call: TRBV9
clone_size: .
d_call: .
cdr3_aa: CASSVTGSGEKLFF
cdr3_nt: TGTGCCAGCAGCGTAACAGGGTCTGGTGAAAAACTGTTTTTT

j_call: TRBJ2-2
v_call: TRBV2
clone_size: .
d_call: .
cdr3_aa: CASSEEFRDGTGELFF
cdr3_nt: TGTGCCAGCAGTGAAGAGTTCAGGGATGGCACCGGGGAGCTGTTTTTT

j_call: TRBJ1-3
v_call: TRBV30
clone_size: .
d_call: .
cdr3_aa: CAWKAVGNTIYF
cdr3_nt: TGTGCCTGGAAGGCGGTCGGAAACACCATATATTTT

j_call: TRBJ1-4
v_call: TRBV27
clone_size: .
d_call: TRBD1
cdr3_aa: CASSQGASNEKLFF
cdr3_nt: TGTGCCAGCAGCCAGGGGGCATCTAATGAAAAACTGTTTTTT

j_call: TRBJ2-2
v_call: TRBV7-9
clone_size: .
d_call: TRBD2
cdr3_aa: CASSRGTSGSNPTGELFF
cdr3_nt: TGTGCCAGCAGCCGGGGTACTAGCGGGAGTAATCCCACCGGGGAGCTGTTTTTT

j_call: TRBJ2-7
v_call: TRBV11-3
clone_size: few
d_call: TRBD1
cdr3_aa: CASSPGTGVGYEQYF
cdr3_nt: TGTGCCAGCAGCCCAGGAACAGGGGTAGGGTACGAGCAGTACTTC

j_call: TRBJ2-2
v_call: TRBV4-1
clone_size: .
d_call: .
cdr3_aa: CASSQDFAGSNTGELFF
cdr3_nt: TGCGCCAGCAGCCAAGATTTCGCCGGTTCGAACACCGGGGAGCTGTTTTTT

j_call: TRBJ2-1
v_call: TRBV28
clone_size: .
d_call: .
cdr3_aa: CAVGRGSYNEQFF
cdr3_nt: TGTGCCGTAGGGCGGGGTAGCTACAATGAGCAGTTCTTC